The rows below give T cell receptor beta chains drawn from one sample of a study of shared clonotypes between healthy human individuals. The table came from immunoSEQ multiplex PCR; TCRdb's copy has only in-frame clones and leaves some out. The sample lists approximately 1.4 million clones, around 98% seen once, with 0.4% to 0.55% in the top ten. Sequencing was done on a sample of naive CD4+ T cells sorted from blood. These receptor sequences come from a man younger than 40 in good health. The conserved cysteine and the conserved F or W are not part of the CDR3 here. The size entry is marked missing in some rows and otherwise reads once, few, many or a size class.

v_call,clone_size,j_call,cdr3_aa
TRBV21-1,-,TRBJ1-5,ASSIRPVLGNQPQH
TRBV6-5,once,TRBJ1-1,ASSYLPQGNTEAF
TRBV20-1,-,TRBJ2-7,SAPTLIEQY
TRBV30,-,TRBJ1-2,AWSVGAGYT
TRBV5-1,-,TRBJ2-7,ASSEGLNEQY
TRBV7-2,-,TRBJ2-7,ASSPIGGAYEQY
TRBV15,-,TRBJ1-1,ATSRDRYRIAEAF
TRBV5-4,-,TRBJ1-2,ASSLLKGAYGYT
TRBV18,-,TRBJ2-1,ASSSLGTGYNEQF
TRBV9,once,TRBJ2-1,ASSVAGSMNVYNEQF
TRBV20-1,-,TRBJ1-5,SAGGLRPQH
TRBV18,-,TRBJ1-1,ASSPRGTGYPNTEAF
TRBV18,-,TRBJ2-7,ASSLRWTSGRSYEQY
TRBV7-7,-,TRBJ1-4,ASSLLFKARDRGPWEKLF
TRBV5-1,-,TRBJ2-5,ASSPAGGTNQETQY
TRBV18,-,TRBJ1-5,ASSPIDGNQPQH
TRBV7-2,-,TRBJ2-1,ASSNTDRLGDLRGF
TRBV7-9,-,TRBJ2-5,ASMESSGFQETQY
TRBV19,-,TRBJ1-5,ASSMGANQPQH
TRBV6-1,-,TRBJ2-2,ASSERGEPLNTGELF
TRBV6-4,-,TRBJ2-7,ASSDSGVGSLYEQY
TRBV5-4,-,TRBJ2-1,ASNPYGGGKRDEQF
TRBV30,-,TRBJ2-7,AGARTGTYEQY
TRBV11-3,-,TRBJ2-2,ASSFNTGELF
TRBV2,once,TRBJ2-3,ASSETGSPTTQY
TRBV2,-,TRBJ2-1,ASSPQGGGYNEQF
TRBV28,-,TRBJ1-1,ASSFRGAVTEAF
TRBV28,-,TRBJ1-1,ASSQTAENTEAF
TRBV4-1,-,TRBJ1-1,ASSQERRVEAF
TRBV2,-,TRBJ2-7,ASSEPKLTPGTGNYEQY
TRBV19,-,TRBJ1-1,ASSRDRATEAF
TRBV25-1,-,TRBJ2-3,ASSGTGVTDTQY
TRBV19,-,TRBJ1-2,ASTPRSRHYGYT
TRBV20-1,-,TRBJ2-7,SARPGPEQY
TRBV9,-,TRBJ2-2,ASSVVALTGELF
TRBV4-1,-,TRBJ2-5,ASSPTDTGSQRGKTQY
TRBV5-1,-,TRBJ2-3,ASSQTLAGTALKPDTQY
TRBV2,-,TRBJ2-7,ASMDQGALRSAYEQY
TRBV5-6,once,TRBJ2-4,ASSVSGQGRYIQY
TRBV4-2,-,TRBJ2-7,ASSQAAGSDLLDEQY
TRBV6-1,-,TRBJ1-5,ASIWDRGFNQPQH
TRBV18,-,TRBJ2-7,ASSRGSGVYEQY
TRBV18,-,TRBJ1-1,ASSPGMWTEAF
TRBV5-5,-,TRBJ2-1,ASSSRSGSLNEQF
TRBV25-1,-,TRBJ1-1,ASSTGTAIPPAF
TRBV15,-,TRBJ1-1,ATSRDGIMNTEAF
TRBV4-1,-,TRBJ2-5,ASSQVIGRAETQY
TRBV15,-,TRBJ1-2,ATSRDPRASDNYGYT
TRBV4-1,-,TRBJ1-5,ASSQLIGNQPQH
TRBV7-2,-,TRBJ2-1,ASSRTSHNEQF
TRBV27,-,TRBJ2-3,ASSFSSHLTDTQY
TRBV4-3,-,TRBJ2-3,ASSRGGDTQY
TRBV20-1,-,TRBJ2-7,SARPVYEQY
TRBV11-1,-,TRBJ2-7,ASSSSRGRAYEQY
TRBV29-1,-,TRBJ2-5,SVGGGAAETQY
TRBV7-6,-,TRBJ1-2,ASSPDSLTNYGYT
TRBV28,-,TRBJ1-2,ASSENRWANYGYT
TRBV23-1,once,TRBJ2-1,ASSHSTGRNEQF